A single sample gave rise to the 10 T cell receptor beta chains below, sequenced in a study of cytomegalovirus exposure and HLA in healthy donors. Use of 60 Vbeta and 13 Jbeta primers characterized the PCR. This table comes from immunoSEQ multiplex PCR, and its TCRdb copy is limited to in-frame clones, with some not included. The table shows approximately 81,000 clones, with approximately 81% occurring only once. The material sequenced was PBMCs. The receptors were sampled from a woman aged 45 to 65 in good health and CMV-seropositive.

The chain recombines TRBV6-1 with TRBJ2-1, with 9 bases identical to TRBD2. J was trimmed by 9 bases and V by 5 bases; bases with no gene match: 11. The CDR3 runs 15 residues. In germline, CDR1 is MNHNS, CDR2 SASEGT. This chain's CDR3 is CASSPIPGLAAEQFF. CDR3 DNA sequence: TGTGCCAGCAGTCCGATTCCGGGACTAGCCGCTGAGCAGTTCTTC.

This rearrangement joins TRBV6-5 to TRBJ1-3, with D tentatively TRBD1 (5 bases). The germline V and J ends were trimmed by 5 bases and 4 bases, with 12 bases remaining between them. The length of the CDR3 is 14 residues. Germline loops: CDR1 MNHEY, CDR2 SVGAGI. CDR3 region: CASSPLRQGNTIYF. CDR3 coding DNA: TGTGCCAGCAGTCCCCTGAGACAGGGAAACACCATATATTTT.

The chain uses TRBV19 and TRBJ1-1, with TRBD1 identical over 9 bases. V gave up 7 bases and J gave up 5 bases; unmatched junction bases: 5. The V gene's germline CDR1 is LNHDA and CDR2 SQIVND (reference sequence). This CDR3 region has 13 residues. The CDR3 DNA reads as TGTGCCAGTAACGGACAGGGGAGGACTGAAGCTTTCTTT. The encoded protein is CASNGQGRTEAFF.

The J gene is TRBJ2-3, the V gene TRBV7-9, with TRBD2 identical over 9 bases. V was clipped by 2 bases and J by 1 base; unmatched bases: 10. The length of the CDR3 is 18 residues. In germline, CDR1 is SEHNR, CDR2 FQNEAQ (reference sequence). CDR3 nucleotide sequence: TGTGCCAGCAGCTTAAGGACTTTGGCGGGAGGGGGCACAGATACGCAGTATTTT. Protein product: CASSLRTLAGGGTDTQYF.

In its sample, this clone was seen a few times. This sequence joins TRBV5-1 and TRBJ1-2; D not resolved. Germline V gene sequence: CDR1 SGHRS, CDR2 YFSETQ. Trimming shortened V by 0 bases and J by 8 bases, and 8 bases separated the two germline ends. The CDR3 has 12 residues. The CDR3 is CASSLDVRGYTF. The CDR3 DNA sequence: TGCGCCAGCAGCTTGGATGTGCGGGGCTACACCTTC. Filled out from reference TRBV5-1 and TRBJ1-2, the complete variable domain reads KAGVTQTPRYLIKTRGQQVTLSCSPISGHRSVSWYQQTPGQGLQFLFEYFSETQRNKGNFPGRFSGRQFSNSRSEMNVSTLELGDSALYLCASSLDVRGYTFGSGTRLTVV.

In this sample, this clone turned up a few times. This sequence joins TRBV29-1 and TRBJ2-5; D unresolved. There are 13 residues in the CDR3. Germline V lookup: CDR1 SQVTM, CDR2 ANQGSEA. V shed 4 bases and J shed 7 bases, with 16 bases lying between them. CDR3 in amino acids: CSVVWLVAATQYF. DNA of the CDR3: TGCAGCGTTGTTTGGTTAGTCGCGGCGACCCAGTACTTC.

The rearrangement links TRBV9 to TRBJ2-1; D perhaps matches TRBD1 (6 bases). Germline CDR1 is SGDLS and CDR2 is YYNGEE. The CDR3 length is 13 residues. The V gene lost 4 bases and the J gene lost 12 bases, with 17 bases spanning the gap. This chain's CDR3 is CASSTDRNQGQFF. CDR3 bases: TGTGCCAGCAGCACAGACAGGAATCAGGGGCAGTTCTTC.

This clone has just a few counts. The rearrangement links TRBV10-3 to TRBJ1-1, with 10 bases identical to TRBD1. The CDR3 has 14 residues. The V and J ends lost 10 bases and 4 bases, in that order; junction bases with no gene match: 9. CDR1 and CDR2 from the germline V gene are ENHRY and SYGVKD. CDR3 protein: CATYERTGGTEAFF. CDR3 sequence (DNA): TGTGCCACCTACGAAAGGACAGGGGGCACTGAAGCTTTCTTT.

The chain links TRBV7-9 to TRBJ2-7; no reliable D call. Germline V gene data show CDR1 as SEHNR and CDR2 as FQNEAQ (reference sequence). This CDR3 is 11 amino acids long. V dropped 5 bases and J dropped 3 bases, with 5 bases sitting between them. DNA for the CDR3: TGTGCCAGCAGCACCTACTACGAGCAGTACTTC. The encoded protein is CASSTYYEQYF.

This clone was seen a single time. V and J are TRBV11-1 and TRBJ2-1; 8 nucleotides line up with TRBD2. This CDR3 is built from 15 residues. V lost 2 bases and J lost 2; bases outside the gene matches: 2. Germline V gene sequence: CDR1 SGHAT, CDR2 FQDESV (reference sequence). CDR3 bases: TGTGCCAGCAGCTTAACGGGAGGGCCCTACAATGAGCAGTTCTTC. Its translation: CASSLTGGPYNEQFF.